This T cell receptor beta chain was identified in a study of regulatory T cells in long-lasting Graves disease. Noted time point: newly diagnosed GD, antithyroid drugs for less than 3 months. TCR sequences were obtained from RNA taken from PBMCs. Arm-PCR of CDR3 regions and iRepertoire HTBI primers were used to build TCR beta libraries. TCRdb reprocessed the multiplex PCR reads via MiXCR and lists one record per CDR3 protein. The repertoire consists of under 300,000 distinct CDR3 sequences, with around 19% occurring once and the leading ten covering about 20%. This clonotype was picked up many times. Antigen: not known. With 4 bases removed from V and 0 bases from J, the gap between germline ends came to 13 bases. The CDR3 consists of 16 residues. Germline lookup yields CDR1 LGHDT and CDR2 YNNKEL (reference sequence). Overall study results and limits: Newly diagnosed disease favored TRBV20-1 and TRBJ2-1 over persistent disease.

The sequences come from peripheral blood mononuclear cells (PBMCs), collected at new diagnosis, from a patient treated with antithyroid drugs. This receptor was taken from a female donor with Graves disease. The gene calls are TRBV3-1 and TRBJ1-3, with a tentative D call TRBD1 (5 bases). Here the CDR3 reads CASSRGRGGSGNTIYF. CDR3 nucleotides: TGTGCCAGCAGCCGCGGGCGCGGGGGCTCTGGAAACACCATATATTTT.